Following are 29 T cell receptor beta chains from one sample sequenced in a study of blood T cell repertoires in COVID-19. The data were produced by immunoSEQ multiplex PCR, yet TCRdb's version contains in-frame clones alone and is incomplete. This sample carries 300,000 to 400,000 clones, roughly nine tenths of them seen once, and the ten largest clones take approximately 4.7%. Sequenced input: PBMCs or T cells enriched from blood (not recorded which). These receptors were taken from a man aged 60 to 69 who had recovered from COVID-19.

The V and J genes are TRBV24-1 and TRBJ2-7; 14 bases align to TRBD2. Germline loops: CDR1 KGHDR, CDR2 SFDVKD. CDR3 length equals 17 residues. The V segment lost 3 bases and the J segment 2 bases; nucleotides outside the gene matches: 5. In DNA form, the CDR3 reads TGTGCCACCAGTGATCCGGGACTAGCGGGAGCCCCCTACGAGCAGTACTTC. Translation gives CATSDPGLAGAPYEQYF.

The genes are TRBV5-6 and TRBJ1-2, with unresolved D. The germline V gene encodes CDR1 SGHDT and CDR2 YYEEEE. The length of the CDR3 is 13 residues. The V and J ends lost 0 bases and 7 bases respectively, with 10 bases between them. CDR3 nucleotides: TGTGCCAGCAGCTTGGGAGGTCCTACTGGCTACACCTTC. It yields the protein CASSLGGPTGYTF.

This chain links TRBV7-2 with TRBJ2-7; D unclear. CDR1 is SGHTA and CDR2 is FQGNSA in the germline V gene. The CDR3 runs 14 residues. Trimming took 2 bases from V and 4 from J, leaving 12 bases between them. CDR3 DNA sequence: TGTGCCAGCAGCTTATCTCCAGGTTCTTACGAGCAGTACTTC. Its protein product is CASSLSPGSYEQYF.

The chain is built from TRBV29-1 and TRBJ2-7; 13 bases fit TRBD2. Germline CDR1 and CDR2: SQVTM and ANQGSEA. CDR3 size: 17 residues. V was pared by 0 bases and J by 0 bases, with 5 bases of the junction left unmatched. The CDR3 loop is CSVEEGLAGVNSYEQYF. The CDR3, as DNA: TGCAGCGTTGAAGAAGGACTAGCGGGAGTCAACTCCTACGAGCAGTACTTC.

The V call is TRBV9, the J call TRBJ1-3; D unclear. The CDR3 runs to 15 residues. Germline CDR1 reads SGDLS; CDR2 reads YYNGEE. V was cut by 0 bases and J by 0 bases, with 7 bases left in between. The chain's CDR3 is CASSVGQSSGNTIYF. CDR3 nucleotides: TGTGCCAGCAGCGTAGGACAATCCTCTGGAAACACCATATATTTT.

This clone was picked up a small number of times. CDR3: CASSFRRAYEQYF. The CDR3 bases are TGTGCCAGCAGTTTCCGCCGGGCCTACGAGCAGTACTTC. The chain is built from TRBV12-3 or TRBV12-4 and TRBJ2-7; no clear D. Deletions cut 3 bases from V and 2 bases from J, with 8 bases between. This CDR3 region has 13 residues.

The chain recombines TRBV7-2 with TRBJ1-6; tentatively, D is TRBD1 (6 bases). Trimming took 4 bases from V and 6 from J, leaving 13 bases between them. The germline V gene encodes CDR1 SGHTA and CDR2 FQGNSA. The CDR3 spans 15 residues. The CDR3 is CASSSSGTPNSPLHF. CDR3 nucleotides: TGTGCCAGCAGCTCGAGCGGGACACCTAATTCACCCCTCCACTTT.

The sample holds one count of this clone. The chain joins TRBV6-5 to TRBJ2-2, with D hard to call. The CDR3 runs to 16 residues. V lost 2 bases, J lost 4 bases, and 14 bases lay in between. In germline, CDR1 is MNHEY, CDR2 SVGAGI. CDR3 nucleotide sequence: TGTGCCAGCAGTTACGATCCCCCCAGGCCCACCGGGGAGCTGTTTTTT. Its protein is CASSYDPPRPTGELFF.

The chain employs TRBV19 and TRBJ1-3; TRBD1 matches at 9 bases. Losses at the gene ends were 8 bases for V and 9 bases for J; bases not matched to a gene: 17. Germline V gene data show CDR1 as LNHDA and CDR2 as SQIVND (reference sequence). The CDR3 consists of 16 residues. The DNA for the CDR3 is TGTGCCAGTCGGGACAGGGTTCGAGACCTCCGGAGCACCATATATTTT. Translation: CASRDRVRDLRSTIYF.

The CDR3: CASKARGSDEQYF. Written as DNA, the CDR3 is TGTGCCAGCAAGGCCAGGGGATCAGACGAGCAGTACTTC. The chain carries TRBV2 and TRBJ2-7; D perhaps matches TRBD1 (6 bases). V lost 7 bases and J 5 bases, leaving 15 bases between the germline ends. This CDR3 region has 13 residues. CDR1 is SNHLY and CDR2 is FYNNEI in the germline V gene.

This CDR3 is CASSQPDSMNTEAFF. The CDR3 DNA is TGTGCCAGCAGCCAACCGGACAGTATGAACACTGAAGCTTTCTTT. The rearrangement joins TRBV3-1 (or the pseudogene TRBV3-2) to TRBJ1-1; TRBD1 might be the D (6 bases). Germline V lookup: CDR1 LGHDT, CDR2 YNNKEL (reference sequence). The V end lost 2 bases, the J end lost 0 bases, and 10 bases lay between the germline ends. The CDR3 covers 15 residues.

This chain uses TRBV3-1 (or the pseudogene TRBV3-2) with TRBJ1-6, with 9 bases fitting TRBD1. Germline CDR1 and CDR2: LGHDT and YNNKEL (reference sequence). The CDR3 length is 15 residues. The junction had 1 base not matched to a gene; V was cut back by 1 base and J by 6 bases. CDR3: CASSQGGQGNSPLHF. The CDR3 nucleotides read TGTGCCAGCAGCCAAGGGGGACAGGGTAATTCACCCCTCCACTTT.

The genes are TRBV19 and TRBJ2-5; TRBD2 agrees at 15 bases. CDR1 LNHDA and CDR2 SQIVND come from the germline V gene (reference sequence). V lost 1 base to trimming and J lost 4 bases; unmatched junction nucleotides: 4. There are 17 residues in the CDR3. CDR3 sequence: CASSIGTSGRARETQYF. The CDR3 DNA follows: TGTGCCAGTAGTATAGGGACTAGCGGGAGGGCCAGAGAGACCCAGTACTTC.

The V gene is TRBV24-1, the J gene TRBJ2-3, with D possibly matching TRBD2 (5 bases). Between the trimmed V and J ends, which lost 1 base and 3 bases, there was a span of 10 bases. The CDR3 runs 15 residues. Germline V gene lookup returns CDR1 KGHDR and CDR2 SFDVKD. In DNA, the CDR3 is TGTGCCACCAGTGATTTAATAGGCGGGACAGATACGCAGTATTTT. Translation: CATSDLIGGTDTQYF.

J is TRBJ2-7 and V is TRBV19; TRBD2 matches 12 bases. The CDR3 covers 14 residues. The germline V gene has CDR1 LNHDA and CDR2 SQIVND (reference sequence). V dropped 6 bases and J dropped 3; count of bases not matched to a gene: 3. The chain's CDR3 is CASSLAGGHYEQYF. The CDR3 nucleotides are TGTGCCAGTAGCCTAGCGGGAGGGCACTACGAGCAGTACTTC. The full variable domain, completed using reference TRBV19 and TRBJ2-7, is DGGITQSPKYLFRKEGQNVTLSCEQNLNHDAMYWYRQDPGQGLRLIYYSQIVNDFQKGDIAEGYSVSREKKESFPLTVTSAQKNPTAFYLCASSLAGGHYEQYFGPGTRLTVT.

This chain links TRBV6-1 with TRBJ2-2; 7 bases align to TRBD2. Germline lookup yields CDR1 MNHNS and CDR2 SASEGT. Trimming at V came to 3 bases and at J to 6 bases, leaving 13 bases not matched to a gene. The CDR3 length is 17 residues. The CDR3 sequence: CASSDQIGGLGSGELFF. CDR3 coding DNA: TGTGCCAGCAGTGACCAAATAGGCGGACTAGGTTCCGGGGAGCTGTTTTTT.

This chain uses TRBV25-1 with TRBJ1-2, with 7 bases matching TRBD1. V shed 6 bases, J shed 3 bases, and the junction held 1 base outside the gene matches. The CDR3 totals 12 residues. Germline V gene data show CDR1 as MGHDK and CDR2 as SYGVNS. In DNA, the CDR3 is TGTGCCAGCAGAGGACAGGACTATGGCTACACCTTC. It specifies CASRGQDYGYTF.

The CDR3 coding sequence is TGCGCCAGCAGCTTTGATCGGACTAGCGGGAGGGTCGAGCAGTACTTC. Its translation: CASSFDRTSGRVEQYF. This chain joins TRBV5-1 and TRBJ2-7; TRBD2 agrees at 15 bases. Trimming at V came to 2 bases and at J to 6 bases, leaving 6 bases not matched to a gene. The germline V gene has CDR1 SGHRS and CDR2 YFSETQ. The CDR3 has 16 amino acids.

The chain joins TRBV2 to TRBJ2-3, with 10 bases matching TRBD2. V was clipped by 3 bases and J by 4 bases; unmatched bases: 10. The CDR3 is made up of 17 amino acids. Germline CDR1 SNHLY, CDR2 FYNNEI. CDR3 sequence reads: CASSEFSSSGSSDTQYF. The CDR3 DNA reads TGTGCCAGCAGTGAGTTTAGTTCTAGCGGGAGTTCAGATACGCAGTATTTT.

V usage is TRBV15 and J usage is TRBJ1-5; D uncertain. The CDR3 is 14 amino acids. Deletions cut 4 bases from V and 5 bases from J, with 12 bases between. Looked up from germline, CDR1 is LNHNV and CDR2 is YYDKDF (reference sequence). CDR3 in DNA: TGTGCCACCAGCATTCTAATCCGTGATCAGCCCCAGCATTTT. Protein product: CATSILIRDQPQHF.

V and J are TRBV7-2 and TRBJ2-6; a weak D match, TRBD1 (6 bases). This CDR3 spans 16 amino acids. Germline lookup yields CDR1 SGHTA and CDR2 FQGNSA. Trimming removed 5 bases at V and 0 bases at J, with 11 bases between. DNA of the CDR3: TGTGCCAGCAGCACCGGACAGTTCTCTGGGGCCAACGTCCTGACTTTC. The encoded protein is CASSTGQFSGANVLTF.

J is TRBJ2-1 and V is TRBV5-1, with 12 bases matching TRBD2. Unmatched junction bases numbered 9, after V lost 2 bases and J lost 6 bases. CDR3 length: 17 residues. Germline loops: CDR1 SGHRS, CDR2 YFSETQ. The CDR3 bases are TGCGCCAGCAGCTTCCAACCCCTAGCGGGAGGGCTCAATGAGCAGTTCTTC. Translation gives CASSFQPLAGGLNEQFF.

The CDR3 here is CSVDILTYGYTF. CDR3 nucleotides: TGCAGCGTTGATATACTGACATATGGCTACACCTTC. V usage is TRBV29-1 and J usage is TRBJ1-2; D uncertain. V lost 3 bases and J 5 bases, leaving 10 bases between the germline ends. The V gene's germline CDR1 is SQVTM and CDR2 ANQGSEA. This CDR3 comprises 12 residues.

The table lists this clone with a count of one. The rearrangement uses TRBV4-1 and TRBJ2-4; D is possibly TRBD1 (5 bases). Looked up from germline, CDR1 is MGHRA and CDR2 is YSYEKL. Trimming took off 1 base at V and 3 bases at J, with 22 bases between the two ends. The CDR3 covers 19 residues. DNA of the CDR3: TGCGCCAGCAGCCAAGGACCGAGACAGACCCTTAAGGTCAAAAACATTCAGTACTTC. Its protein product is CASSQGPRQTLKVKNIQYF.

The chain employs TRBV5-1 and TRBJ2-5; TRBD1 aligns across 8 bases. The CDR3 runs to 15 residues. The junction had 7 bases not matched to a gene; V was cut back by 4 bases and J by 2 bases. The germline gives CDR1 SGHRS, CDR2 YFSETQ. The DNA for the CDR3 is TGCGCCAGCAGCCCGGGTGGGACAGGACAAGAGACCCAGTACTTC. It yields the protein CASSPGGTGQETQYF.

The rearrangement uses TRBV5-1 and TRBJ1-5, with 10 bases fitting TRBD1. CDR1 is SGHRS and CDR2 is YFSETQ in the germline V gene. The CDR3 is made up of 16 amino acids. V lost 4 bases to trimming and J lost 2 bases; unmatched junction nucleotides: 6. The CDR3 sequence is CASSPTGGTGNQPQHF. CDR3 coding DNA: TGCGCCAGCAGCCCGACAGGGGGCACGGGCAATCAGCCCCAGCATTTT.

The chain couples TRBV3-1 (or the pseudogene TRBV3-2) to TRBJ1-4; 9 nucleotides match TRBD1. CDR1 is LGHDT, CDR2 YNNKEL, per germline (reference sequence). V dropped 7 bases and J dropped 0; count of bases not matched to a gene: 9. This CDR3 is built from 17 residues. The DNA of the CDR3 is TGTGCCAGCACCCTCCAGGACAGGGGCTCAACTAATGAAAAACTGTTTTTT. Its protein product is CASTLQDRGSTNEKLFF.

J is TRBJ2-3 and V is TRBV9; 9 bases match TRBD1. The V gene's germline CDR1 is SGDLS and CDR2 YYNGEE. The CDR3 consists of 15 residues. J gave up 3 bases and V 4 bases, and 6 bases lay outside the gene matches. Here the CDR3 reads CASSRGQGGTDTQYF. The CDR3 region has the DNA TGTGCCAGCAGCCGGGGACAGGGAGGGACAGATACGCAGTATTTT.

CDR3 nucleotide sequence: TGTGCCAGCAGCTTAGGAGGGATTCCTGAAAAACTGTTTTTT. It specifies CASSLGGIPEKLFF. This chain links TRBV7-2 with TRBJ1-4, with D unclear. The CDR3 runs to 14 residues. V lost 1 base, J lost 7 bases, and 10 bases lay in between. Germline V gives CDR1 SGHTA, CDR2 FQGNSA. The whole variable domain, filled in from reference TRBV7-2 and TRBJ1-4, reads GAGVSQSPSNKVTEKGKDVELRCDPISGHTALYWYRQSLGQGLEFLIYFQGNSAPDKSGLPSDRFSAERTGGSVSTLTIQRTQQEDSAVYLCASSLGGIPEKLFFGSGTQLSVL.